This TCR beta chain was observed in a study of blood T cell repertoires in COVID-19. The overall study: Sites across the United States, Italy and Spain contributed samples from acute and convalescent COVID-19. T cells, B-cell-depleted T cells, or PBMCs supplied cDNA or gDNA.

The V and J ends lost 2 bases and 6 bases respectively, with 11 bases between them. Germline loops: CDR1 GTSNPN, CDR2 SVGIG (reference sequence). The CDR3 consists of 12 residues. Authors' methods: Amplification of reference gene primers provided the estimated nucleated cell counts. The protocol was immunoSEQ multiplex PCR, while the TCRdb copy is restricted to in-frame clones and leaves out a portion. V and J calls and clone size are as listed in that table; D and trimming were resolved from the DNA. The sample includes approximately 270,000 clones, around 89% seen only once; the top ten take around 0.84%.

The gene calls are TRBV30 and TRBJ2-7; unclear D gene. The TCR originated in a man in his thirties or forties with acute or convalescent COVID-19. Sequencing used peripheral blood. CDR3 coding DNA: TGTGCCTGGAGTAGAGACACCGCCGAGCAGTACTTC. This translates into CAWSRDTAEQYF. Combining the CDR3 with reference TRBV30 and TRBJ2-7 gives the whole variable domain SQTIHQWPATLVQPVGSPLSLECTVEGTSNPNLYWYRQAAGRGLQLLFYSVGIGQISSEVPQNLSASRPQDRQFILSSKKLLLSDSGFYLCAWSRDTAEQYFGPGTRLTVT.